This TCR beta chain comes out of a study of identical twins' blood T cells. TCRdb recomputed calls from the 5' RACE reads with MiXCR, one row per CDR3 protein. Of a few hundred thousand distinct CDR3 sequences detected, roughly 30% appear once; the ten largest clones hold around 5.6%. With respect to this clonotype: Without the conserved terminal phenylalanine or tryptophan, this CDR3 likely stems from a read error.

Between the trimmed V and J ends, which lost 1 base and 2 bases, there was a span of 9 bases. The CDR3 has 14 residues. The germline V gene encodes CDR1 LGHNA and CDR2 YSLEER. Sequencing was carried out using PBMCs. This clonotype was obtained from a woman aged 18-55 years in good health. V and J are TRBV4-3 and TRBJ2-7; D may correspond to TRBD1 or TRBD2 (6 bases each). The CDR3 loop is CASSQAEGAYEQYI. CDR3 nucleotide sequence: TGCGCCAGCAGCCAAGCGGAGGGGGCCTACGAGCAGTACATC.